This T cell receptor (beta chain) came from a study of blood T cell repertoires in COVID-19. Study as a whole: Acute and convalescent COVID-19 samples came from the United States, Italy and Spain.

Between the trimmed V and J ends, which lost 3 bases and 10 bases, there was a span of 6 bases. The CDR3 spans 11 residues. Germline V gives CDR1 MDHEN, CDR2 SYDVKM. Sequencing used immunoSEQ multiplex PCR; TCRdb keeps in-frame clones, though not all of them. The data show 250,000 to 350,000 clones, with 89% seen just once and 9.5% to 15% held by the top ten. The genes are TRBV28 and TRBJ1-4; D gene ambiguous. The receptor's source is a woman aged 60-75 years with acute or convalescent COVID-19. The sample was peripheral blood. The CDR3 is CASSFEGKLFF. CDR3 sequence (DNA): TGTGCCAGCAGTTTTGAGGGAAAACTGTTTTTT. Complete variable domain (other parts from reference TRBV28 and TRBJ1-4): DVKVTQSSRYLVKRTGEKVFLECVQDMDHENMFWYRQDPGLGLRLIYFSYDVKMKEKGDIPEGYSVSREKKERFSLILESASTNQTSMYLCASSFEGKLFFGSGTQLSVL.